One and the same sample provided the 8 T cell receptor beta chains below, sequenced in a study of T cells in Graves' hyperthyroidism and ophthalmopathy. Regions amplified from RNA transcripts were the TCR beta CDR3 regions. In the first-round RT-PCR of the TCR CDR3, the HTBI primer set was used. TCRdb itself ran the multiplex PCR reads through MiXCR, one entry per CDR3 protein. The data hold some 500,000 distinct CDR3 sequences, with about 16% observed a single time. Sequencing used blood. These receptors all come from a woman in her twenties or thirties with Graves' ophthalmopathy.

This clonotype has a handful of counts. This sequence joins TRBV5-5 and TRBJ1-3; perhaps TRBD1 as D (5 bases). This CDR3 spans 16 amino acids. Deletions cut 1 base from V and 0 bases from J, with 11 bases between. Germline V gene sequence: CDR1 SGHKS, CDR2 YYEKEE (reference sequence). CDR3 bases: TGTGCCAGCAGCTTGCCGGGACCGATCTCTGGAAACACCATATATTTT. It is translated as CASSLPGPISGNTIYF.

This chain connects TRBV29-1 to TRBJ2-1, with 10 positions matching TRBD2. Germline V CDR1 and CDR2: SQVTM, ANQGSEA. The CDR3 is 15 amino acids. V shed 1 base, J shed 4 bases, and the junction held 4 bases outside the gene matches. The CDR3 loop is CSVEAASGSYNEQFF. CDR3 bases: TGCAGCGTTGAAGCGGCTAGCGGGAGTTACAATGAGCAGTTCTTC.

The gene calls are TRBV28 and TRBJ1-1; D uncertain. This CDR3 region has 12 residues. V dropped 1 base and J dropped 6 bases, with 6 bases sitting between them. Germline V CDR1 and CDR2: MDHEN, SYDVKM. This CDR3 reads CASSLSWAEAFF. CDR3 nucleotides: TGTGCCAGCAGTTTATCCTGGGCTGAAGCTTTCTTT.

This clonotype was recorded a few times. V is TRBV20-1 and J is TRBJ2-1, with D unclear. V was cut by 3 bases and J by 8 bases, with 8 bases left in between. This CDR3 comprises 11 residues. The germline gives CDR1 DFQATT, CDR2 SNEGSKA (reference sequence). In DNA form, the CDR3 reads TGCAGTGCTAGTTTCATCTATGAGCAGTTCTTC. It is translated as CSASFIYEQFF.

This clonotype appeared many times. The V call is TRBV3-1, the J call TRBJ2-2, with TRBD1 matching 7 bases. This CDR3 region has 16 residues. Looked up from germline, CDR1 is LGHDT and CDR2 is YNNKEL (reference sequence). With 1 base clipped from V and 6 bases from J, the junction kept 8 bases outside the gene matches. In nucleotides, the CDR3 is TGTGCCAGCAGCCAAGCGACAGGGAGAGGCGCCGGGGAGCTGTTTTTT. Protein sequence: CASSQATGRGAGELFF.

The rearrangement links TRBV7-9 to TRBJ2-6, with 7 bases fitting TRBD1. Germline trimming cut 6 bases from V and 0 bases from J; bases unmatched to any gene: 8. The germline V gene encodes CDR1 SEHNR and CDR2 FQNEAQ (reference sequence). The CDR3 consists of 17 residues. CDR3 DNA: TGTGCCAGCAGACCCGGGACAGAAACCTCTGGGGCCAACGTCCTGACTTTC. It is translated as CASRPGTETSGANVLTF.

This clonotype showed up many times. DNA for the CDR3: TGTGCCAGCAGTTTATTCCATGGGGCCAACGAGCAGTACTTC. Its translation is CASSLFHGANEQYF. The chain joins TRBV6-2 or TRBV6-3 to TRBJ2-7; D may be TRBD1 (5 bases). Trimming shortened V by 4 bases and J by 5 bases, and 15 bases separated the two germline ends. This CDR3 region has 14 residues. The V gene's germline CDR1 is MNHEY and CDR2 SVGEGT.

The CDR3, as DNA: TGTGCCATCAGGGGACAGGGGGGCAATAATTCACCCCTCCACTTT. This codes for CAIRGQGGNNSPLHF. V and J are TRBV10-3 and TRBJ1-6, with 11 bases aligning to TRBD1. This CDR3 has 15 amino acids. Germline CDR1 ENHRY, CDR2 SYGVKD. V trimming: 6 bases; J trimming: 5 bases; junction bases outside the gene matches: 3.